This section outlines one T cell receptor (beta chain) sequence together with its context. Its antigen is undetermined. The sample belongs to a study of cytomegalovirus exposure and HLA in healthy donors. Clones were read by immunoSEQ multiplex PCR, and TCRdb kept only the in-frame ones, dropping some. The profile shows about 160,000 clones, 84% of them singletons. Overall study results and limits: The authors enumerated around 150 TCR beta chains as linked to cytomegalovirus.

V was pared by 0 bases and J by 6 bases, with 5 bases between. This CDR3 has 12 residues. Germline loops: CDR1 KGHSY, CDR2 FQNENV. This clonotype was obtained from a man aged 25 to 40 in good health and CMV-seropositive. Sequencing was done on a sample of PBMCs. This chain connects TRBV16 to TRBJ1-2, with D unclear. CDR3: CASSQSEHGYTF. The CDR3 DNA reads as TGTGCCAGCAGCCAATCGGAGCATGGCTACACCTTC.